This section outlines one T cell receptor (beta chain) sequence together with its context. One Seattle source followed patients from active infection through their disease course. The data were produced by immunoSEQ multiplex PCR, yet TCRdb's version contains in-frame clones alone and is incomplete. Of approximately 180,000 clones in the sample, approximately 81% were seen once. This sample is part of a study of blood T cell repertoires in COVID-19. CDR3 size: 12 residues. The ends were cut back, 6 bases at V and 1 base at J, with 6 bases in the middle. Germline assignment: CDR1 MNHEY and CDR2 SVGAGI.

This chain links TRBV6-5 with TRBJ1-1, with unresolved D. The sequencing sample was made of peripheral blood. The clonotype originates from a person between 65 and 80 years old with COVID-19, enrolled during active disease. CDR3 nucleotides: TGTGCCAGCAGGCGGGGGAACACTGAAGCTTTCTTT. It is translated as CASRRGNTEAFF.